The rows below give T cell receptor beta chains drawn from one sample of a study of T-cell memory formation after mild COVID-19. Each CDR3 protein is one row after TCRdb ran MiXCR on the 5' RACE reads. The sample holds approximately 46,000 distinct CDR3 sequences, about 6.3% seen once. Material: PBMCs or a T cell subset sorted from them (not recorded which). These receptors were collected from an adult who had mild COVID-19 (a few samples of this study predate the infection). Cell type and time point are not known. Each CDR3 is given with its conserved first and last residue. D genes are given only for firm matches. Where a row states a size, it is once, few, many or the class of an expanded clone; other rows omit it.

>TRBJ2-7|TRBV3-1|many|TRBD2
CASSRGLAGVEQYF
TGTGCCAGCAGCCGAGGACTAGCGGGAGTTGAGCAGTACTTC
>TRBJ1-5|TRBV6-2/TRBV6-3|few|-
CASSPRGQARQPQHF
TGTGCCAGCAGCCCTCGGGGTCAGGCCAGGCAGCCCCAGCATTTT
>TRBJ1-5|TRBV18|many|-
CASSPDRDQPQHF
TGTGCCAGCTCACCGGACCGAGATCAGCCCCAGCATTTT
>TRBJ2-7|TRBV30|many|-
CAWSFDYEQYF
TGTGCCTGGAGTTTCGATTACGAGCAGTACTTC
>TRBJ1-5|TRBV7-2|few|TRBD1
CASSFQGGQPQHF
TGTGCCAGCAGCTTCCAAGGGGGCCAGCCCCAGCATTTT
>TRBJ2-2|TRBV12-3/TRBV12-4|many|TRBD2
CASSLGLAGTGELFF
TGTGCCAGCAGCCTCGGACTAGCGGGTACCGGGGAGCTGTTTTTT
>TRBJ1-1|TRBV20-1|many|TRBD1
CSIIDRAGMRTEAFF
TGCAGCATTATTGACAGGGCCGGGATGCGGACTGAAGCTTTCTTT
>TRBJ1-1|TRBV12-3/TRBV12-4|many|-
CASSTSNGNTEAFF
TGTGCCAGCAGCACCTCAAATGGCAACACTGAAGCTTTCTTT
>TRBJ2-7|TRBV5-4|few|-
CASSSAGTLPHEQYF
TGTGCCAGCAGCTCCGCCGGGACTTTGCCCCACGAGCAGTACTTC
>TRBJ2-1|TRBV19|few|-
CASSRRSNENNEQFF
TGTGCCAGTAGTAGGAGGTCCAACGAAAACAATGAGCAGTTCTTC
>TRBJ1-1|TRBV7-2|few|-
CASSLEWDTEAFF
TGTGCCAGCAGCTTAGAGTGGGATACTGAAGCTTTCTTT
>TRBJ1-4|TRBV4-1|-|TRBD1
CASSRDRGPTNEKLFF
TGCGCCAGCAGCCGTGACAGGGGGCCGACTAATGAAAAACTGTTTTTT
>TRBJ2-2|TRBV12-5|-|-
CASGLVPHIGATGELFF
TGTGCTAGTGGTTTGGTCCCCCATATAGGGGCCACCGGGGAGCTGTTTTTT
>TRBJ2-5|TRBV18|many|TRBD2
CASSPGLAGETQYF
TGTGCCAGCTCACCGGGACTAGCGGGAGAGACCCAGTACTTC
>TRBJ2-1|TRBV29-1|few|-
CSVPRSYNEQFF
TGCAGCGTCCCCCGGTCCTACAATGAGCAGTTCTTC
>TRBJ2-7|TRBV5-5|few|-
CASSLMVKIEQYF
TGTGCCAGCAGCCTGATGGTGAAGATAGAGCAGTACTTC
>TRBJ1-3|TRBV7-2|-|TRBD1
CASSLGVPGGGNTIYF
TGTGCCAGCAGCTTAGGGGTCCCAGGGGGAGGAAACACCATATATTTT
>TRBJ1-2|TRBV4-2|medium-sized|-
CASSQGAGVDYGYTF
TGTGCCAGCAGCCAAGGAGCCGGGGTGGACTATGGCTACACCTTC
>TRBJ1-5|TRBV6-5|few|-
CASSSRDRQPQHF
TGTGCCAGCAGTTCCCGAGATAGGCAGCCCCAGCATTTT